These T cell receptor beta chains were read from a single sample in a study of identical twins. TCRdb re-called the 5' RACE reads through MiXCR, storing one row per CDR3 protein. This table holds 350,000 to 400,000 distinct CDR3 sequences, roughly 10% found once. The sequencing sample was made of naive T cells sorted from blood. These receptors all come from a woman between 45 and 65 years old in good health. The CDR3 runs from the conserved cysteine through the conserved F or W. A D gene is named only where the DNA matches it firmly. Expanded clones get a size class; other rows say once, few or many, or leave the size out.

>few|TRBV3-1|NA|TRBJ2-1
TGTGCCAGCAGCCCAGCGGTTAGCTCCTACAATGAGCAGTTCTTC
CASSPAVSSYNEQFF
>NA|TRBV6-2/TRBV6-3|TRBD2|TRBJ2-3
TGTGCCAGCAGTTCTCAACTAGCGGGAGGAACCGATACGCAGTATTTT
CASSSQLAGGTDTQYF
>few|TRBV28|NA|TRBJ2-7
TGTGCCAGCAGATCGGCAGGGAGGTACGAGCAGTACTTC
CASRSAGRYEQYF
>NA|TRBV6-5|TRBD2|TRBJ2-2
TGTGCCAGCAGTTACTTATCTTGGACTAGCGGGAGTTTTTTCAACACCGGGGAGCTGTTTTTT
CASSYLSWTSGSFFNTGELFF
>NA|TRBV6-1|NA|TRBJ2-3
TGTGCCAGCAGAAGCCTCCTCCTCCCAGATACGCAGTATTTT
CASRSLLLPDTQYF
>NA|TRBV2|NA|TRBJ2-3
TGTGCCAGCAGTGGGGAGAGCACAGATACGCAGTATTTT
CASSGESTDTQYF
>few|TRBV24-1|TRBD1|TRBJ1-2
TGTGCCACCAGTGAATCCGGGACAGGGGATGGCTACACCTTC
CATSESGTGDGYTF
>NA|TRBV7-2|NA|TRBJ2-1
TGTGCCAGCAGCCAACCCTTTGCTGAGCAGTTCTTC
CASSQPFAEQFF
>many|TRBV11-3|NA|TRBJ2-1
TGTGCCAGCAGCTTGCCGGGGAGGAGGGACAATGAGCAGTTCTTC
CASSLPGRRDNEQFF
>NA|TRBV4-1|TRBD1|TRBJ2-4
TGCGCCAGCAGCCCCCGACAGGGGGTAGAGATCGAGTACTTC
CASSPRQGVEIEYF
>NA|TRBV7-9|NA|TRBJ2-7
TGTGCCAGCAGCTTAGTCGGCGTCCGGTCCTACGAGCAGTACTTC
CASSLVGVRSYEQYF
>NA|TRBV24-1|NA|TRBJ2-1
TGTGCCACCAGTGAATTGAATGAGCAGTTCTTC
CATSELNEQFF
>NA|TRBV9|TRBD2|TRBJ2-7
TGTGCCAGCAGCGTAGGGGCTAGCGGGAGTTCCGAGCAGTACTTC
CASSVGASGSSEQYF
>many|TRBV5-1|TRBD2|TRBJ2-3
TGCGCCAGCAGCTCGCGAGTAGCGGGGAGGAGCACAGATACGCAGTATTTT
CASSSRVAGRSTDTQYF
>NA|TRBV29-1|NA|TRBJ2-3
TGCAGCGTTGCCCTCGGGGGCGATACGCAGTATTTT
CSVALGGDTQYF
>NA|TRBV7-9|NA|TRBJ2-1
TGTGCCAGCAGCGCTGTATCAAGCTCCTACAATGAGCAGTTCTTC
CASSAVSSSYNEQFF
>many|TRBV12-3/TRBV12-4|TRBD2|TRBJ2-3
TGTGCCAGCAGTTTCTGGCTAGCGGGAGGAGATACGCAGTATTTT
CASSFWLAGGDTQYF
>NA|TRBV15|TRBD2|TRBJ2-5
TGTGCCACCAGCAGAGATGATGGACTAGCGAATGAAGAGACCCAGTACTTC
CATSRDDGLANEETQYF
>many|TRBV6-2/TRBV6-3|TRBD2|TRBJ2-5
TGTGCCAGCAGGAGTAGCGGGAGACCGGAGACCCAGTACTTC
CASRSSGRPETQYF
>NA|TRBV5-1|TRBD2|TRBJ2-1
TGCGCCAGCAGCAACCCCGCGGGAGGGTTGAGCCGCTACAATGAGCAGTTCTTC
CASSNPAGGLSRYNEQFF
>many|TRBV27|TRBD1|TRBJ1-2
TGTGCCAGCAGTCTAACAGGGGTTGATGGCTACACCTTC
CASSLTGVDGYTF
>many|TRBV11-2|TRBD2|TRBJ2-1
TGTGCCAGCAGCCATCCGGGACTAGCGGGAGTTTGGCAGTTCTTC
CASSHPGLAGVWQFF
>NA|TRBV4-1|NA|TRBJ2-5
TGCGCCAGCAGCCAAATGGACAGACAAGAGACCCAGTACTTC
CASSQMDRQETQYF
>few|TRBV5-1|TRBD1|TRBJ1-2
TGCGCCAGCAATCGGGACAGGGACAACTATGGCTACACCTTC
CASNRDRDNYGYTF
>NA|TRBV3-1|TRBD2|TRBJ2-1
TGTGCCAGCAGCCGCCCGGGACTACAGCAGTTCTTC
CASSRPGLQQFF
>few|TRBV7-9|TRBD2|TRBJ2-3
TGTGCCAGCAGCCTCATAGCGGGAACTAAGGGAGATACGCAGTATTTT
CASSLIAGTKGDTQYF
>few|TRBV7-9|NA|TRBJ1-5
TGTGCCAGCAGCCTCACGACCGAGTGGCCCCAGCATTTT
CASSLTTEWPQHF
>NA|TRBV9|NA|TRBJ2-7
TGTGCCAGCAGCGTAGAGGATGGGGGCTCCTACGAGCAGTACTTC
CASSVEDGGSYEQYF
>few|TRBV4-1|TRBD2|TRBJ2-5
TGCGCCAGCAGCCAAGATCAGGCTAGCGGAGAGACCCAGTACTTC
CASSQDQASGETQYF
>many|TRBV6-5|NA|TRBJ2-5
TGTGCCAGCAGCACCCGGGTGAGGGAAGAGACCCAGTACTTC
CASSTRVREETQYF
>many|TRBV6-5|NA|TRBJ1-4
TGTGCCAGCGAAAGCGCAGGGGATGGAAAACTGTTTTTT
CASESAGDGKLFF
>NA|TRBV5-1|NA|TRBJ2-1
TGCGCCAGCAGCTTGGTTGGAGTTCCTGAGCAGTTCTTC
CASSLVGVPEQFF
>NA|TRBV27|NA|TRBJ1-2
TGTGCCAGCAGCGGCCCTAACTATGGCTACACCTTC
CASSGPNYGYTF
>few|TRBV12-5|TRBD2|TRBJ2-1
TGTGCTAGTGGTTTGGAAAGCGGGAGAATTAATGAGCAGTTCTTC
CASGLESGRINEQFF
>NA|TRBV29-1|NA|TRBJ2-2
TGCAGCGTTGGCAGGGATGGCGGGGAGCTGTTTTTT
CSVGRDGGELFF
>many|TRBV29-1|NA|TRBJ2-5
TGCAGCGTGGGCTATTCTGGAGAGACCCAGTACTTC
CSVGYSGETQYF
>few|TRBV10-3|TRBD2|TRBJ2-1
TGTGCCGCTTCGGGACTAGTAAAAGACGATGAGCAGTTCTTC
CAASGLVKDDEQFF
>many|TRBV5-1|TRBD2|TRBJ2-3
TGCGCCAGCAGAGGACTAGTCGGGACAGATACGCAGTATTTT
CASRGLVGTDTQYF
>NA|TRBV30|NA|TRBJ1-1
TGTGCCTGGAGAGCGCTCAGGGACACTGAAGCTTTCTTT
CAWRALRDTEAFF
>many|TRBV29-1|NA|TRBJ2-6
TGCAGCGCAGGGGGGTTCTCTGGGGCCAACGTCCTGACTTTC
CSAGGFSGANVLTF
>few|TRBV28|NA|TRBJ2-7
TGTGCCAGCAGTTTACGGGCGCTTCCTGGCGAGCAGTACTTC
CASSLRALPGEQYF
>few|TRBV5-5|NA|TRBJ2-7
TGTGCCAGCAGCCTCCTAGGGACGACCTACGAGCAGTACTTC
CASSLLGTTYEQYF
>few|TRBV20-1|NA|TRBJ2-2
TGCAGTGCTAGAGTAAATAAGCGGAGCCCCACCGGGGAGCTGTTTTTT
CSARVNKRSPTGELFF
>few|TRBV27|NA|TRBJ1-3
TGTGCCAGCAGTTTATCTGGGGTCGGAGGAAACACCATATATTTT
CASSLSGVGGNTIYF
>many|TRBV6-2/TRBV6-3|NA|TRBJ2-1
TGTGCCAGCACTAGCGTCAAAGTCTACAATGAGCAGTTCTTC
CASTSVKVYNEQFF
>NA|TRBV12-3/TRBV12-4|TRBD2|TRBJ2-1
TGTGCCAGCAGTCGATTACTAGCGGGAGGAGGAGTTGAGCAGTTCTTC
CASSRLLAGGGVEQFF
>NA|TRBV2|TRBD2|TRBJ2-2
TGTGCCAGCAGGGTCGGACTAGCGGGAAGGTCCGGCGGGGAGCTGTTTTTT
CASRVGLAGRSGGELFF
>NA|TRBV5-1|TRBD2|TRBJ2-7
TGCGCCAGCCATCCGGGGACTAGCGGGAGGCGGTTGGACGAGCAGTACTTC
CASHPGTSGRRLDEQYF
>NA|TRBV28|TRBD2|TRBJ2-1
TGTGCCAGCAATCTACCGGGACTAGCCAATGAGCAGTTCTTC
CASNLPGLANEQFF
>few|TRBV29-1|NA|TRBJ2-3
TGCAGCGTTGAAGGAGGGGGAGTTAGCACAGATACGCAGTATTTT
CSVEGGGVSTDTQYF
>many|TRBV5-1|TRBD2|TRBJ2-1
TGCGCCAGCAGCTTGGCAGCGGGACCACTGGGTGAGCAGTTCTTC
CASSLAAGPLGEQFF
>many|TRBV5-1|TRBD2|TRBJ2-1
TGTGCCAGCAGTTTAGAGGCTAGCGGGAGTTACAATGAGCAGTTCTTC
CASSLEASGSYNEQFF
>many|TRBV6-5|TRBD1|TRBJ1-1
TGTGCCAGCAGACGGGACAGGGGGCTCGGCACTGAAGCTTTCTTT
CASRRDRGLGTEAFF
>few|TRBV12-3/TRBV12-4|NA|TRBJ2-7
TGTGCCACCTCGCCTGGGCAGGGCTCCTACGAGCAGTACTTC
CATSPGQGSYEQYF
>NA|TRBV28|NA|TRBJ1-5
TGTGCCAGCAGTTTCCCGTCCGGAGGTCAGCCCCAGCATTTT
CASSFPSGGQPQHF